This T cell receptor beta chain was identified during a study of blood T cell repertoires in COVID-19. Overall study: COVID-19 samples from acute and convalescent phases originated in the United States, Italy and Spain.

A Seattle source enrolled patients during active infection and followed them longitudinally. As originally analysed: Using reference gene primer amplification, nucleated cell counts were estimated. Clones were read by immunoSEQ multiplex PCR, and TCRdb kept only the in-frame ones, dropping some. D and trimming were read from the DNA, whereas the V and J calls and clone size are those reported in that table. The table records nearly 50,000 clones, under 90% of them present only once. V was cut by 3 bases and J by 7 bases, with 10 bases left in between. The CDR3 has 13 amino acids. Germline V lookup: CDR1 MDHEN, CDR2 SYDVKM.

This clonotype was sampled from a woman of 80 years or more with COVID-19, enrolled during active disease. The sequenced sample consisted of peripheral blood. This rearrangement joins TRBV28 to TRBJ1-5; no definite D call. Written as DNA, the CDR3 is TGTGCCAGCAGTTTCCAGGTGCTCCAGCCCCAGCATTTT. Translated, it gives CASSFQVLQPQHF.